This T cell receptor (beta chain) is from a study of blood T cell repertoires in COVID-19. The wider study: Samples of COVID-19 (acute and convalescent) were obtained from the United States, Italy and Spain. Nucleic acid was either cDNA or gDNA, and it came from T cells, B-cell-depleted T cells, or PBMCs.

Authors' methods: How many nucleated cells were present was estimated from reference gene primer amplification. Sequencing used immunoSEQ multiplex PCR; TCRdb keeps in-frame clones, though not all of them. That table supplies the V and J calls and clone size; D and trimming were determined from the DNA. The data contain some 250,000 clones, around 83% of them singletons. This CDR3 is 15 amino acids long. The germline V and J ends were trimmed by 4 bases and 0 bases, with 10 bases remaining between them. Germline lookup yields CDR1 SNHLY and CDR2 FYNNEI. The source is a man aged 40-55 years with active or convalescent COVID-19. Material: peripheral blood. V is TRBV2 and J is TRBJ2-1; a possible D gene is TRBD2 (6 bases). Written as DNA, the CDR3 is TGTGCCAGCAGTGGGGAGGCCAGCTCCTACAATGAGCAGTTCTTC. Its protein product is CASSGEASSYNEQFF.